This TCR beta chain emerged from a study of cytomegalovirus exposure and HLA in healthy donors. At the level of the study: Per a later analysis, the approximately 690 first-cohort and some 110 validation repertoires shared one platform. The study, taken as a whole, reports: In vitro data verified three CMV-associated chains as specific for CMV antigens.

In regard to this clone: Its antigen is as yet unknown.

The length of the CDR3 is 16 residues. The V gene end was trimmed by 4 bases and the J gene end by 2 bases; junction bases not matched to a gene: 5. Germline V gene lookup returns CDR1 MDHEN and CDR2 SYDVKM. Sequencing was performed with immunoSEQ multiplex PCR; in TCRdb, only in-frame clones are kept and a portion is missing. The sample holds over 250,000 clones; 65% to 90% are singletons and the top ten take 0.95% to 1.1%. Sequencing input: PBMCs. The gene calls are TRBV28 and TRBJ2-3; 11 bases are a match to TRBD2. The TCR comes from a woman aged 18 to 35 in good health and CMV-seronegative. The CDR3 sequence is CASSSRLAGFTDTQYF. CDR3 bases: TGTGCCAGCAGTTCTCGACTAGCGGGGTTCACAGATACGCAGTATTTT.